Shown below are 9 T cell receptor beta chains from a single sample sequenced in a study of blood T cell repertoires in COVID-19. Repertoires were generated with immunoSEQ multiplex PCR, while TCRdb's copy carries only in-frame clones and drops some. Among about 130,000 clones listed, about 85% were seen once. The sequencing sample was made of peripheral blood. These receptors were taken from a woman older than 75 with COVID-19, enrolled during active disease.

The V call is TRBV12-3 or TRBV12-4, the J call TRBJ1-1, with D hard to call. V lost 8 bases and J 5 bases, leaving 12 bases between the germline ends. The CDR3 loop spans 12 amino acids. In DNA, the CDR3 is TGTGCCAGCGGATACGGGGTTACTGAAGCTTTCTTT. Translated: CASGYGVTEAFF.

The gene calls are TRBV21-1 and TRBJ2-3; TRBD2 reflects the table's D call only, with no check against the DNA. TRBV21-1 is a listed pseudogene. The CDR3 extends over 20 amino acids. The CDR3 protein is CASSKAGGLAGVPHTDTQYF. In nucleotides, the CDR3 is TGTGCCAGCAGCAAAGCCGGGGGACTAGCGGGAGTACCCCACACAGATACGCAGTATTTT.

The rearrangement joins TRBV28 to TRBJ1-1; D gene ambiguous. This CDR3 region has 12 residues. V shed 7 bases and J shed 6 bases, with 12 bases lying between them. Germline V CDR1 and CDR2: MDHEN, SYDVKM. In nucleotides, the CDR3 is TGTGCCAGCACCATGGCTCGGGCTGAAGCTTTCTTT. As protein: CASTMARAEAFF.

This clone occurred once. The V and J genes are TRBV4-2 and TRBJ1-2; no reliable D call. Deletions cut 1 base from V and 8 bases from J, with 5 bases between. This CDR3 comprises 11 residues. Germline CDR1 reads LGHNA; CDR2 reads YNFKEQ. DNA of the CDR3: TGTGCCAGCAGCCAAGCTGTAGGCTACACCTTC. Translated: CASSQAVGYTF.

This sequence joins TRBV5-1 and TRBJ2-2; D may be TRBD1 (6 bases). The germline V gene encodes CDR1 SGHRS and CDR2 YFSETQ. V was shortened by 6 bases and J by 3 bases, with 12 bases between the two germline ends. This CDR3 comprises 14 residues. The CDR3 nucleotides are TGCGCCAGCAAAGGGGGTTGGGACACCGGGGAGCTGTTTTTT. It yields the protein CASKGGWDTGELFF. The variable domain in full, completed from reference TRBV5-1 and TRBJ2-2, reads KAGVTQTPRYLIKTRGQQVTLSCSPISGHRSVSWYQQTPGQGLQFLFEYFSETQRNKGNFPGRFSGRQFSNSRSEMNVSTLELGDSALYLCASKGGWDTGELFFGEGSRLTVL.

The rearrangement joins TRBV12-3 or TRBV12-4 to TRBJ2-7; 8 bases align to TRBD1. This CDR3 region has 12 residues. The V gene end was trimmed by 8 bases and the J gene end by 1 base; junction bases not matched to a gene: 1. CDR3 protein: CASGTGSYEQYF. The CDR3 nucleotides are TGTGCCAGCGGGACAGGTTCCTACGAGCAGTACTTC.

The chain combines TRBV5-6 with TRBJ2-7; 8 bases line up with TRBD1. V lost 0 bases to trimming and J lost 4 bases; unmatched junction nucleotides: 9. The germline V gene encodes CDR1 SGHDT and CDR2 YYEEEE. CDR3 length: 16 residues. This CDR3 reads CASSLEVGTGLYEQYF. The CDR3 DNA follows: TGTGCCAGCAGCTTGGAGGTTGGGACAGGACTTTACGAGCAGTACTTC.

The rearrangement links TRBV28 to TRBJ2-7, with 7 bases identical to TRBD2. Germline assignment: CDR1 MDHEN and CDR2 SYDVKM. There are 14 residues in the CDR3. Unmatched junction bases numbered 1, after V lost 2 bases and J lost 0 bases. This CDR3 is CASSLGLVSYEQYF. The CDR3 nucleotides are TGTGCCAGCAGTTTAGGACTAGTCTCCTACGAGCAGTACTTC.

With respect to this clone: Other DNA sequences in the same sample also yield this CDR3. The chain links TRBV9 to TRBJ1-1, with TRBD1 as a possible D gene (5 bases). This CDR3 has 14 amino acids. Trimming pared 4 bases from V and 2 bases from J, leaving 12 bases between. Germline assignment: CDR1 SGDLS and CDR2 YYNGEE. The CDR3 protein is CASSPRQYNTEAFF. The CDR3 coding sequence is TGTGCCAGCAGCCCCAGACAGTACAACACTGAAGCTTTCTTT.